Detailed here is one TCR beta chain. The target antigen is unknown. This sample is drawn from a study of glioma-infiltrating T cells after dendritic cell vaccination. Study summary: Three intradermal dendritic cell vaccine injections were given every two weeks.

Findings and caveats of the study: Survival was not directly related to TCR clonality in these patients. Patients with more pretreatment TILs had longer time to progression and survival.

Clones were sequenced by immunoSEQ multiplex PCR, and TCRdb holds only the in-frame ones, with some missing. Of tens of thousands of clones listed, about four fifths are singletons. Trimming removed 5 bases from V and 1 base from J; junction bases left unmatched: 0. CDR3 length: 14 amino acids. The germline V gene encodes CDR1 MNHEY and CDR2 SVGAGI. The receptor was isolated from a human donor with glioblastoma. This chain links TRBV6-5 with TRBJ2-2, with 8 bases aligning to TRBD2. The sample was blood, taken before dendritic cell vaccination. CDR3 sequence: CASSTSGNTGELFF. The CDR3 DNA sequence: TGTGCCAGCAGTACTAGCGGGAACACCGGGGAGCTGTTTTTT.